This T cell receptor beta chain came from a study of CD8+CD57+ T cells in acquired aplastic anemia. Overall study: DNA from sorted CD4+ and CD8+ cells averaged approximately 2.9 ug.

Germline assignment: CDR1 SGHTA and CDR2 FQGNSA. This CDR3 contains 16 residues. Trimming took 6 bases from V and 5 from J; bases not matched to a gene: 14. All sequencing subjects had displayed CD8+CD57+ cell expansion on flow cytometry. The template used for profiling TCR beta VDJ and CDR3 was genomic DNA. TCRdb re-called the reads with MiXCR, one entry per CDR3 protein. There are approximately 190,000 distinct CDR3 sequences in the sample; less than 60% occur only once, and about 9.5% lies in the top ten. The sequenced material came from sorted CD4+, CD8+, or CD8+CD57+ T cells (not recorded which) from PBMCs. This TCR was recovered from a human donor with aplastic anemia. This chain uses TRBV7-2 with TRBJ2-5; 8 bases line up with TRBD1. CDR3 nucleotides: TGTGCCAGCAGGCCTACAACGGACAGGGCGGAGGAGACCCAGTACTTC. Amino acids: CASRPTTDRAEETQYF.